These 18 T cell receptor beta chains were sequenced from one sample in a study of regulatory T cells in long-lasting Graves disease. Time point here: persistent/refractory GD, antithyroid drugs over 5 years with positive TRAb. With RNA extracted from PBMCs as input, the TCR library was made. CDR3 regions were amplified by Arm-PCR using iRepertoire HTBI primers to build TCR beta libraries. Each CDR3 protein is one row after TCRdb ran MiXCR on the multiplex PCR reads. The profile shows a few hundred thousand distinct CDR3 sequences, 23% of them singletons. The sample was peripheral blood mononuclear cells (PBMCs), taken when the disease was refractory, from a patient treated with antithyroid drugs. The source of these receptors is a female donor with Graves disease.

V is TRBV7-8 and J is TRBJ1-6; D remains unclear. There are 13 residues in the CDR3. The ends were cut back, 2 bases at V and 8 bases at J, with 7 bases in the middle. Germline assignment: CDR1 SGHVS and CDR2 FQNEAQ. The CDR3 sequence is CASSLQEDSPLHF. The CDR3 nucleotides are TGTGCCAGCAGCTTACAGGAGGATTCACCCCTCCACTTT.

This clonotype has just one count. The V gene is TRBV7-8, the J gene TRBJ2-1, with D possibly matching TRBD2 (5 bases). Germline V gene sequence: CDR1 SGHVS, CDR2 FQNEAQ. Trimming took off 10 bases at V and 8 bases at J, with 15 bases between the two ends. This CDR3 contains 12 residues. CDR3 in amino acids: CANGRAGDEQFF. CDR3 DNA: TGTGCCAACGGTAGGGCCGGGGATGAGCAGTTCTTC.

In DNA, the CDR3 is TGTGCCAGCAGTGATCTAGCGGGAGAAGAGACCCAGTACTTC. Amino acids: CASSDLAGEETQYF. The chain is built from TRBV25-1 and TRBJ2-5, with 10 bases aligning to TRBD2. V was clipped by 3 bases and J by 3 bases; unmatched bases: 1. There are 14 residues in the CDR3. CDR1 MGHDK and CDR2 SYGVNS come from the germline V gene.

V and J are TRBV24-1 and TRBJ1-5; 8 nucleotides agree with TRBD1. The CDR3 has 15 amino acids. Per germline, CDR1 KGHDR and CDR2 SFDVKD. V was clipped by 5 bases and J by 7 bases; unmatched bases: 9. The DNA for the CDR3 is TGTGCCACCAGTGCCACAGGGGGGTTAGGACAGCCCCAGCATTTT. Translating gives CATSATGGLGQPQHF.

This clonotype was counted at least ten times. The V call is TRBV12-3 or TRBV12-4, the J call TRBJ1-6, with D perhaps TRBD1 (6 bases). The CDR3 length is 15 residues. Trimming stripped 1 base from V and 8 bases from J, with 12 bases between. The CDR3, as DNA: TGTGCCAGCAGTTTAGGAGGGGGAAACCATTCACCCCTCCACTTT. As protein: CASSLGGGNHSPLHF.

The gene calls are TRBV30 and TRBJ1-1; D unclear. In germline, CDR1 is GTSNPN, CDR2 SVGIG (reference sequence). The CDR3 is 11 amino acids. The V end lost 5 bases, the J end lost 11 bases, and 15 bases lay between the germline ends. As DNA, the CDR3 is TGTGCCTGGTCGATTAACCACGTGGCTTTCTTT. Its translation: CAWSINHVAFF.

This clonotype appeared many times. V gene TRBV2 combines with J gene TRBJ2-2, with D hard to call. Germline V gene sequence: CDR1 SNHLY, CDR2 FYNNEI. The V and J ends lost 2 bases and 1 base respectively, with 5 bases between them. The CDR3 consists of 14 residues. The CDR3 bases are TGTGCCAGCAGTGAACTGGGGAACACCGGGGAGCTGTTTTTT. It specifies CASSELGNTGELFF. The whole variable domain, remainder taken from reference TRBV2 and TRBJ2-2, is EPEVTQTPSHQVTQMGQEVILRCVPISNHLYFYWYRQILGQKVEFLVSFYNNEISEKSEIFDDQFSVERPDGSNFTLKIRSTKLEDSAMYFCASSELGNTGELFFGEGSRLTVL.

This clonotype has just a few counts. The chain links TRBV4-1 to TRBJ1-5; D gene unclear. This CDR3 has 15 residues. Trimming took 0 bases from V and 9 from J, leaving 15 bases between them. Germline V gene sequence: CDR1 MGHRA, CDR2 YSYEKL. DNA for the CDR3: TGCGCCAGCAGCCAAGACAATGGCAAAATGTGGCCCCAGCATTTT. The encoded protein is CASSQDNGKMWPQHF.

As regards this clonotype: The CDR3 does not close with the conserved phenylalanine or tryptophan, likely indicating a read error. The chain joins TRBV12-3 or TRBV12-4 to TRBJ1-5; a possible D gene is TRBD1 (5 bases). The ends were cut back, 2 bases at V and 7 bases at J, with 12 bases in the middle. CDR3 length: 14 residues. The CDR3 protein is CASSLSGGGQPQHS. CDR3 nucleotide sequence: TGTGCCAGCAGTTTATCCGGGGGAGGACAGCCCCAGCATTCT.

V and J are TRBV6-9 and TRBJ2-7; TRBD2 agrees at 8 bases. This CDR3 has 15 residues. Losses at the gene ends were 3 bases for V and 2 bases for J; bases not matched to a gene: 6. Germline values: CDR1 MNHGY, CDR2 SVAAGI. The CDR3 loop is CASSYEGTRAYEQYF. The CDR3 nucleotides read TGTGCCAGCAGTTACGAGGGGACTAGGGCCTACGAGCAGTACTTC.

This clonotype was detected many times. The chain joins TRBV7-9 to TRBJ2-7; D uncertain. Germline CDR1 reads SEHNR; CDR2 reads FQNEAQ (reference sequence). The CDR3 runs 13 residues. V lost 3 bases and J lost 4, with 10 bases in between. CDR3 sequence (DNA): TGTGCCAGCAGCTTGGACCCCCTGTACGAGCAGTACTTC. Its translation is CASSLDPLYEQYF. Full variable domain (remainder filled in from reference TRBV7-9 and TRBJ2-7): DTGVSQNPRHKITKRGQNVTFRCDPISEHNRLYWYRQTLGQGPEFLTYFQNEAQLEKSRLLSDRFSAERPKGSFSTLEIQRTEQGDSAMYLCASSLDPLYEQYFGPGTRLTVT.

This clonotype was counted ten times or more. The rearrangement uses TRBV5-1 and TRBJ2-7; D might be TRBD1 (7 bases). Germline CDR1 reads SGHRS; CDR2 reads YFSETQ. Trimming left V 4 bases short and J 3 bases short, with 14 bases between. The CDR3 runs to 14 residues. The CDR3 loop reads CASSAGQSLYEQYF. The CDR3 region has the DNA TGCGCCAGCAGCGCGGGACAGTCCCTCTACGAGCAGTACTTC.

V gene TRBV6-1 combines with J gene TRBJ2-7; 9 nucleotides match TRBD1. Germline CDR1 and CDR2: MNHNS and SASEGT. Trimming cost V 6 bases and J 3 bases; bases outside gene matches: 9. The CDR3 runs to 15 residues. CDR3 bases: TGTGCCAGCAGGGGGGACAGGGATCCGCGCTACGAGCAGTACTTC. The encoded protein is CASRGDRDPRYEQYF.

This clonotype occurred many times. The chain couples TRBV2 to TRBJ2-7, with 11 bases matching TRBD2. Germline loops: CDR1 SNHLY, CDR2 FYNNEI. J lost 6 bases, V lost 4 bases, and 8 bases had no gene match. This CDR3 has 15 residues. The CDR3 DNA follows: TGTGCCAGCAGTGGGACTAGCGGGCGCCTCCTCGAGCAGTACTTC. Amino acids: CASSGTSGRLLEQYF.

The chain has TRBV5-1 and TRBJ2-3; tentatively, D is TRBD1 or TRBD2 (5 bases each). Germline lookup yields CDR1 SGHRS and CDR2 YFSETQ. The CDR3 runs 15 residues. Between the trimmed V and J ends, which lost 2 bases and 4 bases, there was a span of 14 bases. The CDR3 DNA follows: TGCGCCAGCAGCTTACGACCGGGGCTCGCAGATACGCAGTATTTT. Translated, it gives CASSLRPGLADTQYF.

This clonotype occurred a few times. The rearrangement joins TRBV6-5 to TRBJ1-1; D gene unclear. V dropped 3 bases and J dropped 0 bases, with 11 bases sitting between them. CDR1 and CDR2 (germline): MNHEY, SVGAGI. This CDR3 has 15 amino acids. The CDR3 here is CASSYTLKVNTEAFF. CDR3 DNA sequence: TGTGCCAGCAGTTATACCCTCAAAGTGAACACTGAAGCTTTCTTT.

The chain employs TRBV29-1 and TRBJ2-7; 7 positions match TRBD1. CDR3 size: 13 residues. The germline CDR1 and CDR2 sequences are SQVTM and ANQGSEA. Losses at the gene ends were 6 bases for V and 4 bases for J; bases not matched to a gene: 9. In nucleotides, the CDR3 is TGCAGCGTCGCGACAGGGTTCGGGTACGAGCAGTACTTC. Its protein product is CSVATGFGYEQYF.

The chain recombines TRBV24-1 with TRBJ2-2, with D possibly being TRBD1 (6 bases). The germline gives CDR1 KGHDR, CDR2 SFDVKD. With 3 bases removed from V and 5 bases from J, the gap between germline ends came to 18 bases. CDR3 length equals 17 residues. CDR3 in DNA: TGTGCCACCAGTGATCCTTCGACAGGAAAGGGGACCGGGGAGCTGTTTTTT. Protein: CATSDPSTGKGTGELFF.